This is a list of T cell receptor beta chains from one sample in a study of T cell responses to AZD1222 COVID-19 vaccine. Data came from immunoSEQ multiplex PCR; TCRdb stores just in-frame clones and leaves some out. The sample has some 100,000 clones; about nine tenths are singletons. The source material was peripheral blood, sampled on day 0 of AZD1222 vaccination. The source of these receptors is an adult in good health. CDR3s include the opening cysteine and the closing phenylalanine or tryptophan. Each record gives: CDR3 DNA, CDR3 protein, V gene, J gene, D gene, clone size. The D gene is left open where the match is weak. The size field is filled for only some rows; it gives once, few, many or a size class.

DNA: TGCAGCGTTGAAAGGTCAGGGCTAGGCTACACCTTC; CDR3: CSVERSGLGYTF; V: TRBV29-1; J: TRBJ1-2; D: -; size: -
DNA: TGTGCCAGCAGCGCCGGGACAGGGAACACTGAAGCTTTCTTT; CDR3: CASSAGTGNTEAFF; V: TRBV28; J: TRBJ1-1; D: TRBD1; size: -
DNA: TGTGCCAGCAGCCGAGGGGGCGGGAGAGTCTACGAGCAGTACTTC; CDR3: CASSRGGGRVYEQYF; V: TRBV28; J: TRBJ2-7; D: -; size: -
DNA: TGTGCCAGCAGTGAAGAAGGATGGGGGAGCCCCCACACCCTCTACGAGCAGTACTTC; CDR3: CASSEEGWGSPHTLYEQYF; V: TRBV6-1; J: TRBJ2-7; D: -; size: -
DNA: TGTGCCAGCAGCTTACCATCAGGGTTTTATGGCTACACCTTC; CDR3: CASSLPSGFYGYTF; V: TRBV13; J: TRBJ1-2; D: -; size: -
DNA: TGTGCCAGCAGTGAAAGGACAGGGGGGTACGAGCAGTACTTC; CDR3: CASSERTGGYEQYF; V: TRBV25-1; J: TRBJ2-7; D: TRBD1; size: -
DNA: TGCGCCAGCAGCCCCGAAGGGCAGAGCTTCATCTATGGCTACACCTTC; CDR3: CASSPEGQSFIYGYTF; V: TRBV5-1; J: TRBJ1-2; D: -; size: few
DNA: TGTGCCAGCCGGACCCGGGGGGAGCAGTACTTC; CDR3: CASRTRGEQYF; V: TRBV6-5; J: TRBJ2-7; D: -; size: once
DNA: TGTGCCAGTAGTTGGGTCACCCCACCCCTCCACTTT; CDR3: CASSWVTPPLHF; V: TRBV19; J: TRBJ1-6; D: -; size: -
DNA: TGTGCCAGCAGCTTGCTATCCCGACTATACAATGAGCAGTTCTTC; CDR3: CASSLLSRLYNEQFF; V: TRBV5-5; J: TRBJ2-1; D: -; size: once
DNA: TGTGCCAGCAGTTTAGCCCGACAGGTCGGGCAGTACTTC; CDR3: CASSLARQVGQYF; V: TRBV12-3/TRBV12-4; J: TRBJ2-7; D: -; size: -
DNA: TGTGCCAGCTCACCAATGACCCTCGGGACAGGGGACACCGGGGAGCTGTTTTTT; CDR3: CASSPMTLGTGDTGELFF; V: TRBV18; J: TRBJ2-2; D: TRBD1; size: -
DNA: TGTGCCAGCAGCACGAACCGGGACAGGGGACCTGAGCAGTACTTC; CDR3: CASSTNRDRGPEQYF; V: TRBV27; J: TRBJ2-7; D: TRBD1; size: -
DNA: TGTGCCAGCAGTTACCTTTCTGGGGCCAACGTCCTGACTTTC; CDR3: CASSYLSGANVLTF; V: TRBV6-2/TRBV6-3; J: TRBJ2-6; D: -; size: -
DNA: TGTGCCAGCAGCCCCCGGGGACTAGGGCATGAGACCCAGTACTTC; CDR3: CASSPRGLGHETQYF; V: TRBV9; J: TRBJ2-5; D: TRBD2; size: once
DNA: TGTGCTAGTGGTCCCTCCCCTGGACAGGGAGCCGAAAAACTGTTTTTT; CDR3: CASGPSPGQGAEKLFF; V: TRBV12-5; J: TRBJ1-4; D: TRBD1; size: -
DNA: TGTGCCAGCAGCACCAGGGGACGAGGCGTCCATTCACCCCTCCACTTT; CDR3: CASSTRGRGVHSPLHF; V: TRBV3-1/TRBV3-2; J: TRBJ1-6; D: -; size: -
DNA: TGTGCCAGCACCCAATGTGATGAGCAGTTCTTC; CDR3: CASTQCDEQFF; V: TRBV6-4; J: TRBJ2-1; D: -; size: -
DNA: TGTGCCAGCAGTTTAGCAGGGAAAGAGACCCAGTACTTC; CDR3: CASSLAGKETQYF; V: TRBV27; J: TRBJ2-5; D: -; size: -
DNA: TGTGCCAGCAGCTTGGGGGACAGCACTAACACTGAAGCTTTCTTT; CDR3: CASSLGDSTNTEAFF; V: TRBV5-4; J: TRBJ1-1; D: TRBD1; size: -
DNA: TGTGCCAGCAGCGCCTCACTAGCGGGAGTCTTTGTCAAAAACATTCAGTACTTC; CDR3: CASSASLAGVFVKNIQYF; V: TRBV11-2; J: TRBJ2-4; D: TRBD2; size: -
DNA: TGTGCCAGCAGTTTTAAGGGGGAAGCAAATCAGCCCCAGCATTTT; CDR3: CASSFKGEANQPQHF; V: TRBV27; J: TRBJ1-5; D: -; size: once
DNA: TGCAGCGTGCCGGGACAGGGGGCGACCCATTCCGGGGCCAACGTCCTGACTTTC; CDR3: CSVPGQGATHSGANVLTF; V: TRBV29-1; J: TRBJ2-6; D: TRBD1; size: -
DNA: TGTGCCAACTCCTACGAAGAGACCCAGTACTTC; CDR3: CANSYEETQYF; V: TRBV2; J: TRBJ2-5; D: -; size: -
DNA: TGTGCCAGCAGCCCCCCTCTCCTACAGGGAAGTCAGCCCCAGCATTTT; CDR3: CASSPPLLQGSQPQHF; V: TRBV28; J: TRBJ1-5; D: -; size: -
DNA: TGTGCCAGCAGCCAGTCTTCTTCCAGGGGTCTTAACACTGAAGCTTTCTTT; CDR3: CASSQSSSRGLNTEAFF; V: TRBV14; J: TRBJ1-1; D: -; size: -
DNA: TGCGCCAGCAGCTTGGAAGGTGGACTTGAAGCTTTCTTT; CDR3: CASSLEGGLEAFF; V: TRBV5-1; J: TRBJ1-1; D: -; size: -
DNA: TGTGCCAGCAGTGAAGGCAGTGTGAACTTTCATTCACCCCTCCACTTT; CDR3: CASSEGSVNFHSPLHF; V: TRBV2; J: TRBJ1-6; D: -; size: -
DNA: TGTGCCAGCAGCCCCAGGAGTAGCTCCTATAATTCACCCCTCCACTTT; CDR3: CASSPRSSSYNSPLHF; V: TRBV14; J: TRBJ1-6; D: -; size: -
DNA: TGTGCCAGCATGGGGCCGGGACAGGGCGATCAGCCCCAGCATTTT; CDR3: CASMGPGQGDQPQHF; V: TRBV28; J: TRBJ1-5; D: TRBD1; size: -
DNA: TGTGCCAGCAGCTCTCATGGAAGGGCCTACGAGCAGTACTTC; CDR3: CASSSHGRAYEQYF; V: TRBV6-5; J: TRBJ2-7; D: -; size: few
DNA: TGTGCCAGCAGTTTCGAATTTAACACTGAAGCTTTCTTT; CDR3: CASSFEFNTEAFF; V: TRBV12-3/TRBV12-4; J: TRBJ1-1; D: -; size: -
DNA: TGTGCCAGCACCTCGACGATGGTGAGGGCCGGGGAGCTGTTTTTT; CDR3: CASTSTMVRAGELFF; V: TRBV28; J: TRBJ2-2; D: -; size: -
DNA: TGTGCCAGCAGCTTAAATTTACTGGACGGAGCTTTCTTT; CDR3: CASSLNLLDGAFF; V: TRBV7-9; J: TRBJ1-1; D: -; size: -
DNA: TGCGCCAGCAGCTTGGCGGCTAGCGGGAAAGCCTACGAGCAGTACTTC; CDR3: CASSLAASGKAYEQYF; V: TRBV5-1; J: TRBJ2-7; D: TRBD2; size: -
DNA: TGTGCCTGGAGTATGGTGGACTATGGCTACACCTTC; CDR3: CAWSMVDYGYTF; V: TRBV30; J: TRBJ1-2; D: -; size: -
DNA: TGTGCCAGCAGCTTCCGTGGGGAAACTAATGAAAAACTGTTTTTT; CDR3: CASSFRGETNEKLFF; V: TRBV7-8; J: TRBJ1-4; D: -; size: -
DNA: TGCGCCAGCAGCTCCTACTCCAGGGGGACGAACACTGAAGCTTTCTTT; CDR3: CASSSYSRGTNTEAFF; V: TRBV5-1; J: TRBJ1-1; D: TRBD1; size: -
DNA: TGTGCCAGCTCAGTGTCCACCTCGGGACAGGGCGACCATGGCTACACCTTC; CDR3: CASSVSTSGQGDHGYTF; V: TRBV18; J: TRBJ1-2; D: TRBD1; size: -
DNA: TGTGCCAGCGGGGGACTGTCAAGCTCTGGAAACACCATATATTTT; CDR3: CASGGLSSSGNTIYF; V: TRBV6-5; J: TRBJ1-3; D: -; size: -
DNA: TGTGCCAGCAGTTTATTTATCGCAGTCGGCAGGGTACAACCAGTTGAACCCTATAATTCACCCCTCCACTTT; CDR3: CASSLFIAVGRVQPVEPYNSPLHF; V: TRBV28; J: TRBJ1-6; D: -; size: -
DNA: TGTGCCAGTTTGGTCTCTCCACCGGGACAGGCTCCCACCGGGGAGCTGTTTTTT; CDR3: CASLVSPPGQAPTGELFF; V: TRBV19; J: TRBJ2-2; D: TRBD1; size: -
DNA: TGTGCCAGCAGCCAAAGGGAGCCTAGCGACTCCTACGAGCAGTACTTC; CDR3: CASSQREPSDSYEQYF; V: TRBV21-1; J: TRBJ2-7; D: -; size: -
DNA: TGTGCCTCCCGGTTCACCGGGGAGCTGTTTTTT; CDR3: CASRFTGELFF; V: TRBV30; J: TRBJ2-2; D: -; size: once
DNA: TGTGCCAGCAGTTACTCTCAGGGGTATGGAAACACCATATATTTT; CDR3: CASSYSQGYGNTIYF; V: TRBV6-6; J: TRBJ1-3; D: -; size: -
DNA: TGTGCCAGTAGCCTACACACAGGGACCAGCAATCAGCCCCAGCATTTT; CDR3: CASSLHTGTSNQPQHF; V: TRBV19; J: TRBJ1-5; D: -; size: -
DNA: TGTGCTAGTGGTTTGGGACTAGCGGGGGCGATAGATACGCAGTATTTT; CDR3: CASGLGLAGAIDTQYF; V: TRBV12-5; J: TRBJ2-3; D: TRBD2; size: -
DNA: TGTGCCAGCAGACCAACCCTGGGCAATCAGCCCCAGCATTTT; CDR3: CASRPTLGNQPQHF; V: TRBV6-5; J: TRBJ1-5; D: -; size: -
DNA: TGTGCCAGCAGCTTGGCGGGTTTAAATGAGCAGTTCTTC; CDR3: CASSLAGLNEQFF; V: TRBV7-6; J: TRBJ2-1; D: -; size: -
DNA: TGCAGCGTTGGGACACGAGGGACCGGGGAGCTGTTTTTT; CDR3: CSVGTRGTGELFF; V: TRBV29-1; J: TRBJ2-2; D: -; size: -
DNA: TGTGCCAGCAGAGTATATGCGGCGAACACCGGGGAGCTGTTTTTT; CDR3: CASRVYAANTGELFF; V: TRBV7-9; J: TRBJ2-2; D: -; size: -
DNA: TGTGCCAGCAGCCAAGATTTGGGGGTCGGACTAGCGGGAAAAGAGACCCAGTACTTC; CDR3: CASSQDLGVGLAGKETQYF; V: TRBV3-1/TRBV3-2; J: TRBJ2-5; D: TRBD2; size: once
DNA: TGCAGCGTTTGGTCTTCGGGAGACTTCTATGGCTACACCTTC; CDR3: CSVWSSGDFYGYTF; V: TRBV29-1; J: TRBJ1-2; D: -; size: -
DNA: TGTGCCAGCAGCCCCTGGGGCAGGGGGAAAGGAAATCAGCCCCAGCATTTT; CDR3: CASSPWGRGKGNQPQHF; V: TRBV5-8; J: TRBJ1-5; D: TRBD1; size: -
DNA: TGTGCCAGCAGTTTGCGGGAGCCGAGTTTGAAGGAATATTCACCCCTCCACTTT; CDR3: CASSLREPSLKEYSPLHF; V: TRBV27; J: TRBJ1-6; D: -; size: once
DNA: TGTGCCACCAGCGACTCCGGTAGCGGGAAAGTAGATACGCAGTATTTT; CDR3: CATSDSGSGKVDTQYF; V: TRBV24-1; J: TRBJ2-3; D: TRBD2; size: -
DNA: TGCGCCAGCAGCTTGGACAGGGTGGAAAAACTGTTTTTT; CDR3: CASSLDRVEKLFF; V: TRBV5-1; J: TRBJ1-4; D: -; size: -